A selection of T cell receptor beta chains follows, all from one sample in a study of T cells in Graves' hyperthyroidism and ophthalmopathy. TCRdb used MiXCR to reprocess the multiplex PCR reads, holding one entry per CDR3 protein. The table records fewer than 650,000 distinct CDR3 sequences, about 14% of them present only once. The sequenced sample was blood. The receptors come from a woman between 40 and 50 years old with Graves' hyperthyroidism. The CDR3 runs from the conserved cysteine through the conserved F or W. D genes are given only for firm matches. Clone size, where shown, is once, few, many, or a class for clones that have expanded.

V gene,J gene,clone size,CDR3 length,D gene,CDR3 protein,CDR3 DNA
TRBV2,TRBJ2-5,many,13,.,CASTSDSQETQYF,TGTGCCAGCACCTCCGACAGCCAAGAGACCCAGTACTTC
TRBV25-1,TRBJ1-2,few,14,.,CASAAGAPNYGYTF,TGTGCCAGCGCAGCAGGGGCCCCTAACTATGGCTACACCTTC
TRBV20-1,TRBJ1-4,.,12,.,CSARLPHGKLFF,TGCAGTGCTAGGCTTCCCCACGGAAAACTGTTTTTT
TRBV5-1,TRBJ1-1,many,14,.,CASSGGTLDTEAFF,TGCGCCAGCAGCGGCGGGACATTGGACACTGAAGCTTTCTTT
TRBV28,TRBJ2-3,many,13,TRBD2,CASIAGGTDTQYF,TGTGCCAGCATAGCGGGAGGGACAGATACGCAGTATTTT
TRBV28,TRBJ2-1,many,16,TRBD2,CASRNLGGGYHNEQFF,TGTGCCAGCAGGAACTTGGGGGGAGGGTACCACAATGAGCAGTTCTTC
TRBV20-1,TRBJ2-7,.,16,TRBD2,CSATPLAGISSYEQYF,TGCAGTGCTACCCCCTTAGCGGGGATAAGCTCCTACGAGCAGTACTTC
TRBV6-1,TRBJ2-7,few,14,.,CASSEARGNYEQYF,TGTGCCAGCAGTGAAGCGCGAGGCAACTACGAGCAGTACTTC
TRBV28,TRBJ2-2,many,17,.,CASIAPAGTLNTGELFF,TGTGCCAGCATCGCCCCGGCGGGGACATTGAACACCGGGGAGCTGTTTTTT
TRBV29-1,TRBJ2-7,.,13,.,CSVWPGSSYEQYF,TGCAGCGTTTGGCCGGGGAGCTCCTACGAGCAGTACTTC
TRBV29-1,TRBJ2-2,.,13,.,CSGGGTDTGELFF,TGCAGCGGGGGGGGCACGGACACCGGGGAGCTGTTTTTT
TRBV12-3/TRBV12-4,TRBJ1-5,many,16,TRBD1,CASSPNRQGGNQPQHF,TGTGCCAGCAGTCCCAATAGACAGGGGGGAAATCAGCCCCAGCATTTT
TRBV29-1,TRBJ2-7,many,13,TRBD1,CSVRQGPRAEQYF,TGCAGCGTCAGACAGGGGCCAAGGGCCGAGCAGTACTTC
TRBV19,TRBJ2-2,.,13,.,CASTPINTGELFF,TGTGCCAGTACCCCGATTAACACCGGGGAGCTGTTTTTT
TRBV3-1,TRBJ2-5,.,18,TRBD2,CASSIQPTSGRAGQTQYF,TGTGCCAGCAGCATCCAGCCGACTAGCGGGAGGGCCGGGCAGACCCAGTACTTC
TRBV6-1,TRBJ2-3,many,15,TRBD2,CASSVLGAGGDTQYF,TGTGCCAGCAGTGTCTTGGGGGCGGGAGGAGATACGCAGTATTTT
TRBV12-5,TRBJ2-1,.,16,TRBD1,CASGLVPGQGRNEQFF,TGTGCTAGTGGTTTGGTTCCGGGACAGGGTCGCAATGAGCAGTTCTTC
TRBV28,TRBJ2-2,many,12,.,CASNGNTGELFF,TGTGCCAGCAACGGGAACACCGGGGAGCTGTTTTTT
TRBV18,TRBJ2-7,few,16,TRBD1,CASSPWDRASSYERYF,TGTGCCAGCTCACCATGGGACAGGGCTTCCTCCTACGAGCGGTACTTC
TRBV5-1,TRBJ1-2,many,14,TRBD1,CASRATGGYDGYTF,TGCGCCAGCAGAGCCACAGGGGGCTACGATGGCTACACCTTC